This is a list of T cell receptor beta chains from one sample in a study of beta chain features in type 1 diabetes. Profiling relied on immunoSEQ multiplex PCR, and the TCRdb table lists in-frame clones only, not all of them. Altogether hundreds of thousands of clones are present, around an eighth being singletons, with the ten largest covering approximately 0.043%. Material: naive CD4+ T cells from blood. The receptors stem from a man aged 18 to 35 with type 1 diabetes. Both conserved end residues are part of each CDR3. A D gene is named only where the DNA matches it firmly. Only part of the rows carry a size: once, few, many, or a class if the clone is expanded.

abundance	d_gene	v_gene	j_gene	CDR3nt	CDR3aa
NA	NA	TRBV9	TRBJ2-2	TGTGCCAGCAGCGTACCCGGGGAGCTGTTTTTT	CASSVPGELFF
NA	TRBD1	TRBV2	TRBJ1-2	TGTGCCAGCAGTCTGACAGGGGATAACTATGGCTACACCTTC	CASSLTGDNYGYTF
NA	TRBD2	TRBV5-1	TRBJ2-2	TGCGCCAGCAGCCTGATAGCGGGATCGAACACCGGGGAGCTGTTTTTT	CASSLIAGSNTGELFF
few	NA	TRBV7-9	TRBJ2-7	TGTGCCAGCAGCTTAGGGCTCGAGCAGTACTTC	CASSLGLEQYF
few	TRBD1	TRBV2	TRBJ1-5	TGTGCCAGCAGCTCGGGACAGGATCAGCCCCAGCATTTT	CASSSGQDQPQHF
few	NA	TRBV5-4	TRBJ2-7	TGTGCCAGCAGCTCGGTCAGCCCCAACTACGAGCAGTACTTC	CASSSVSPNYEQYF
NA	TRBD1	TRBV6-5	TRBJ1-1	TGTGCCAGCAGTTTCAGACAGGGGGCTGAGGCTTTCTTT	CASSFRQGAEAFF
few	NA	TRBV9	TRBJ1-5	TGTGCCAGCAGCGTAGGCCCGACTCAAGAGGGCCAGCCCCAGCATTTT	CASSVGPTQEGQPQHF
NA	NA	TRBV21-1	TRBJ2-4	TGTGCCAGCAGCAAAGCCCGGGACGGTAAAAACATTCAGTACTTC	CASSKARDGKNIQYF
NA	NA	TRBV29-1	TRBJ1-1	TGCAGCGTTGAAAGGCCCACTGAAGCTTTCTTT	CSVERPTEAFF
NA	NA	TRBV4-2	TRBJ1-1	TGTGCCAGCAGCCGCGGGGATACTGAAGCTTTCTTT	CASSRGDTEAFF
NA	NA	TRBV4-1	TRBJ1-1	TGCGCCAGCATGTTGGGGGAATACCTCACTGAAGCTTTCTTT	CASMLGEYLTEAFF
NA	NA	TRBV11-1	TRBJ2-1	TGTGCCAGCACTAGGGGCAATGAGCAGTTCTTC	CASTRGNEQFF
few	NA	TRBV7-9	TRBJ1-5	TGTGCCAGCAGCTTCTTGGATAGCAATCAGCCCCAGCATTTT	CASSFLDSNQPQHF
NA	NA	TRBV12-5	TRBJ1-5	TGTGCTAGTGGTTTGTGGGGTGGGCCCCAGCATTTT	CASGLWGGPQHF
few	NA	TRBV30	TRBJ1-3	TGTGCCTGGAGTTTTTCAGGGGCCCTCTCTGGAAACACCATATATTTT	CAWSFSGALSGNTIYF
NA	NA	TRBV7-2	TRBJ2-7	TGTGCCAGCAGCTGGGGCGGGAACGAGCAGTACTTC	CASSWGGNEQYF
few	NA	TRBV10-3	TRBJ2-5	TGTGCCATCAGTGAGCAGGGAGGGGGCCAAGAGACCCAGTACTTC	CAISEQGGGQETQYF
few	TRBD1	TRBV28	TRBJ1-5	TGTGCCAGCAGTCAGGGGGGGGCGACCAATCAGCCCCAGCATTTT	CASSQGGATNQPQHF
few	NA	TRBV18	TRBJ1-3	TGTGCCAGCTCCCTCCGGTTGCTCCGGAACTCTGGAAACACCATATATTTT	CASSLRLLRNSGNTIYF
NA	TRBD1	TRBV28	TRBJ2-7	TGTGCCAGTTACTGGGACAGGCGACCCTACGAGCAGTACTTC	CASYWDRRPYEQYF
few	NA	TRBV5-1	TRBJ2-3	TGCGCCAGCAGCTTTACAGGGACGGGAGATACGCAGTATTTT	CASSFTGTGDTQYF
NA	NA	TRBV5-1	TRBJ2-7	TGCGCCAGCAGCTTGGGGTCTACCGGCGAGCAGTACTTC	CASSLGSTGEQYF
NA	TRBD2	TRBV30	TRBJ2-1	TGTGCCTCCAGGACTAGCGGTTCCAATGAGCAGTTCTTC	CASRTSGSNEQFF
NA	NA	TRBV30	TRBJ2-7	TGTGCCTTCGTCCGTTCTTACGAGCAGTACTTC	CAFVRSYEQYF
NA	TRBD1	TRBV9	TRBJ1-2	TGTGCCAGCAATCGACAGGGGATTGGCTACACCTTC	CASNRQGIGYTF
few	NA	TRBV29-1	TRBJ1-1	TGCAGCGTTACTGAGATGGAGGTCGGGACTGAAGCTTTCTTT	CSVTEMEVGTEAFF
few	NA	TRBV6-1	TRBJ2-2	TGTGCCAGCGGGGCCTCCCCCTACGGGGAGCTGTTTTTT	CASGASPYGELFF
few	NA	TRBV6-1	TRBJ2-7	TGTGCCAGCAGTGAACCCGGAGGGAGCTCCTACGAGCAGTACTTC	CASSEPGGSSYEQYF
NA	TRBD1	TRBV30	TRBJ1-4	TGTGCCTGGAACGGACAGGGGCCCGAAAAACTGTTTTTT	CAWNGQGPEKLFF
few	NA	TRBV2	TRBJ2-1	TGTGCCAGCAGCACGGAGCAGGGGAATGAGCAGTTCTTC	CASSTEQGNEQFF
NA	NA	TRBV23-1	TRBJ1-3	TGCGCCAGCAGTCACCAAAACGACGGAGCATCTGGAAACACCATATATTTT	CASSHQNDGASGNTIYF
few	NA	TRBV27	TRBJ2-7	TGTGCCAGCAGTTTACGGGACTCAAGCTCCTACGAGCAGTACTTC	CASSLRDSSSYEQYF
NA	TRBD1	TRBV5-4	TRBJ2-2	TGTGCCAGCAGCTTGGCAAGAGGACAGGGAACCGGGGAGCTGTTTTTT	CASSLARGQGTGELFF
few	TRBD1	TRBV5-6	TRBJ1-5	TGTGCCAGCAGCATTACAGGGGTTAGCAATCAGCCCCAGCATTTT	CASSITGVSNQPQHF
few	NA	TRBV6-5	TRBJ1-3	TGTGCCAGCAGTTCCCCTCAATCTGGAAACACCATATATTTT	CASSSPQSGNTIYF
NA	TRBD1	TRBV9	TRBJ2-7	TGTGCCAGCAGCTACGAGGACAGGTCCTACGAGCAGTACTTC	CASSYEDRSYEQYF
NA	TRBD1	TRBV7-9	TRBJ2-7	TGTGCCAGCAGGGGGACAGGCCAAGACACCGAGCAGTACTTC	CASRGTGQDTEQYF
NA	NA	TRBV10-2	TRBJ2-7	TGCGCCGGTTCATCCACCTCTGCCTACGAGCAGTACTTC	CAGSSTSAYEQYF
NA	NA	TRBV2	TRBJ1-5	TGTGCCAGCAGTCTTAATCAGCCCCAGCATTTT	CASSLNQPQHF
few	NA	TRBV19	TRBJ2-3	TGTGCCAGTAGAAAATTAGACACAGATACGCAGTATTTT	CASRKLDTDTQYF
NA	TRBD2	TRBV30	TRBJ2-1	TGTGCCTGGAGCTCCGGGACTAGCGCTTTAGATGAGCAGTTCTTC	CAWSSGTSALDEQFF
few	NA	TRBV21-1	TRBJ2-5	TGTGCCAGCTCACCTCAGAGACAAGAGACCCAGTACTTC	CASSPQRQETQYF
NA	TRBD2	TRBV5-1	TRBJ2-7	TGCGCCAGCAGTCTACTAGCGGGAGGCTACGAGCAGTACTTC	CASSLLAGGYEQYF
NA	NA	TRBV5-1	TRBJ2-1	TGCGCCAGCAGCTTGGAGGTGGGAAGCTCCTACAATGAGCAGTTCTTC	CASSLEVGSSYNEQFF
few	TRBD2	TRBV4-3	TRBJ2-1	TGCGCCAGCAGCCAAGGAGTGGGCGGGGGGGCTAATGAGCAGTTCTTC	CASSQGVGGGANEQFF
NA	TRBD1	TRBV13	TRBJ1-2	TGTGCCTCCGTTTCGTGGGCGGGACAGGGGACCTACACCTTC	CASVSWAGQGTYTF
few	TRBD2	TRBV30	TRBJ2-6	TGTGCCTGGAGTGAGTGGGAGCGGGAGAACTTTGGGGCCAACGTCCTGACTTTC	CAWSEWERENFGANVLTF
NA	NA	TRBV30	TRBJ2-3	TGTGCCTGGAGGGAGCGGAACACAGATACGCAGTATTTT	CAWRERNTDTQYF
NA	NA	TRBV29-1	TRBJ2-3	TGCAGCGCAGACTACCGCACAGATACGCAGTATTTT	CSADYRTDTQYF
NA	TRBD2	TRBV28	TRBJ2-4	TGTGCCAGCAGTTTGTCTAGCGGGAGGCGAGGGGACAAAAACATTCAGTACTTC	CASSLSSGRRGDKNIQYF
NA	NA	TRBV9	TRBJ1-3	TGTGCCAGCAGCATCTCGAACACCATATATTTT	CASSISNTIYF
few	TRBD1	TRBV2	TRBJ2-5	TGTGCCAGCAAACCGACAGGGGCGGAGACCCAGTACTTC	CASKPTGAETQYF
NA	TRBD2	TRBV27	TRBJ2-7	TGTGCCAGCAGCTCGTCACTAGCGGGAGTTGGTCTCGAGCAGTACTTC	CASSSSLAGVGLEQYF
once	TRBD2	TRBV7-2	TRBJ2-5	TGTGCCACCGGGGGACTAGCGGGAGTCGAGACCCAGTACTTC	CATGGLAGVETQYF
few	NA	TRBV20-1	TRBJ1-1	TGCAGTGCCCACAGGGCTCCGGGAGCTTTCTTT	CSAHRAPGAFF
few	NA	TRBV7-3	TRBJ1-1	TGTGCCAGCAGCTCGACAATGAACACTGAAGCTTTCTTT	CASSSTMNTEAFF
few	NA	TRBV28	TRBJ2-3	TGTGCCAGCAGTTTCACCTTAGATACGCAGTATTTT	CASSFTLDTQYF
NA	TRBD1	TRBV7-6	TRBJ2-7	TGTGCCAGCAGCCAGACAGGGTCTATTACCTACGAGCAGTACTTC	CASSQTGSITYEQYF